A single sample is the source of the 9 T cell receptor beta chains below, sequenced in a study of CD8+CD57+ T cells in acquired aplastic anemia. It was genomic DNA that served as the template for profiling TCR beta VDJ and CDR3. TCRdb itself ran the reads through MiXCR, one entry per CDR3 protein. This table holds over 150,000 distinct CDR3 sequences, more than 60% found once. Patients sequenced had flow cytometry evidence of CD8+CD57+ cell expansion. Sequenced material: sorted CD4+, CD8+, or CD8+CD57+ T cells (not recorded which) from PBMCs. The receptors come from a human donor with aplastic anemia.

This CDR3 reads CASTTARASTDTQYF. The CDR3 DNA reads TGTGCCAGCACCACCGCGCGGGCCAGCACAGATACGCAGTATTTT. The chain recombines TRBV7-2 with TRBJ2-3, with TRBD2 as a possible D gene (5 bases). The CDR3 length is 15 residues. V lost 7 bases and J 0 bases, leaving 14 bases between the germline ends. Germline V gene sequence: CDR1 SGHTA, CDR2 FQGNSA.

To note about this clonotype: This CDR3 fails to terminate in the conserved phenylalanine or tryptophan, so it likely reflects a read error. The chain carries TRBV19 and TRBJ2-2; 12 bases map to TRBD1. Trimming took 1 base from V and 6 from J; bases not matched to a gene: 15. Germline V CDR1 and CDR2: LNHDA, SQIVND (reference sequence). This CDR3 comprises 20 residues. For the CDR3, the DNA is TGTGCCAGTAGTATAGTCGTTTTAGGGACAGGGGGCCCCAGAGCCGGGGAGCTGTTTCTT. Its translation is CASSIVVLGTGGPRAGELFL.

The V call is TRBV7-2, the J call TRBJ1-5; D unclear. This CDR3 has 14 amino acids. The germline V gene has CDR1 SGHTA and CDR2 FQGNSA. Trimming shortened V by 2 bases and J by 1 base, and 6 bases separated the two germline ends. The CDR3 DNA follows: TGTGCCAGCAGCTTAACTCGGAGCAATCAGCCCCAGCATTTT. Translating gives CASSLTRSNQPQHF.

This clonotype was seen repeatedly, ten times or more. J is TRBJ2-7 and V is TRBV2; 9 bases are a match to TRBD1. Germline V gene lookup returns CDR1 SNHLY and CDR2 FYNNEI. The V gene end was trimmed by 0 bases and the J gene end by 1 base; junction bases not matched to a gene: 4. The CDR3 loop spans 16 amino acids. The CDR3 here is CASSEAGTGSSYEQYF. CDR3 DNA: TGTGCCAGCAGTGAAGCCGGGACAGGGTCGTCCTACGAGCAGTACTTC.

As regards this clonotype: One junction end disagrees with the germline gene, perhaps due to a read error. The rearrangement uses TRBV2 and TRBJ2-2; D not resolved. This CDR3 has 16 amino acids. Germline values: CDR1 SNHLY, CDR2 FYNNEI. The CDR3 loop is CASSQRFADNTGELFF. The CDR3 DNA follows: TGCGCCAGCAGCCAACGATTCGCAGACAACACCGGGGAGCTGTTTTTT.

V and J are TRBV2 and TRBJ2-5; perhaps TRBD1 as D (5 bases). The CDR3 runs to 13 residues. Germline lookup yields CDR1 SNHLY and CDR2 FYNNEI. The germline V and J ends were trimmed by 6 bases and 5 bases, with 13 bases remaining between them. CDR3 sequence: CASSLAQEETQYF. CDR3 nucleotides: TGTGCCAGCAGCTTAGCACAGGAGGAGACCCAGTACTTC.

The gene calls are TRBV25-1 and TRBJ1-6; 7 positions agree with TRBD1. The CDR3 spans 16 residues. Trimming took 2 bases from V and 7 from J; bases not matched to a gene: 8. Germline CDR1 and CDR2: MGHDK and SYGVNS. The CDR3 reads CASSELGTAHNSPLHF. CDR3 DNA sequence: TGTGCCAGCAGTGAACTCGGGACAGCCCACAATTCACCCCTCCACTTT.

This clonotype was seen only a few times. The chain recombines TRBV20-1 with TRBJ2-7, with 7 positions matching TRBD1. The germline gives CDR1 DFQATT, CDR2 SNEGSKA (reference sequence). The length of the CDR3 is 12 residues. The trim removed 6 bases at V and 0 bases at J, leaving 2 bases unmatched. The CDR3 region is CSARQGSYEQYF. The CDR3 DNA reads TGCAGTGCCAGACAGGGCTCCTACGAGCAGTACTTC.

V usage is TRBV6-5 and J usage is TRBJ2-7, with 13 positions matching TRBD2. The CDR3 extends over 17 amino acids. Unmatched junction bases numbered 15, after V lost 6 bases and J lost 7 bases. Germline-derived CDR1 and CDR2 are MNHEY and SVGAGI. For the CDR3, the DNA is TGTGCCAGCAGAAAGGGGACTAGCGGGAAGGTCGGGCGGGAGCAGTACTTC. Its protein product is CASRKGTSGKVGREQYF.